The 17 T cell receptor beta chains in this list originate from one sample, sequenced in a study of CD8+ T cells in alopecia areata. Described treatment: oral pan-JAK inhibitor, 5-10 mg twice daily. Isolated RNA was reverse transcribed into cDNA used as the sequencing template. Only in-frame clones appear in the TCRdb table, and some are missing; sequencing was by immunoSEQ multiplex PCR. The sample contains under 250,000 clones, approximately 57% of which appear only once. The sequencing here drew on CD4+ T cells sorted from blood, taken at week 4, from a patient treated with tofacitinib. These receptors were obtained from a human donor with alopecia areata.

This clone showed up just a few times. This chain joins TRBV30 and TRBJ1-2; D is unclear. Trimming left V 1 base short and J 0 bases short, with 9 bases between. CDR1 and CDR2 from the germline V gene are GTSNPN and SVGIG (reference sequence). The CDR3 runs 14 residues. The DNA for the CDR3 is TGTGCCTGGAGTGGGGCAGGTCCTAACTATGGCTACACCTTC. It encodes CAWSGAGPNYGYTF.

This clone has just a few counts. V is TRBV29-1 and J is TRBJ1-2; tentative D call: TRBD1 (6 bases). Germline assignment: CDR1 SQVTM and CDR2 ANQGSEA. The CDR3 is 14 residues long. The CDR3 region has the DNA TGCAGTGTCCGTGATACCGGGACATCCTATGGCTACACCTTC. Translated: CSVRDTGTSYGYTF.

This clone was found once. The CDR3 reads CASSLRDRSLLQYF. In DNA form, the CDR3 reads TGTGCCAGCAGCTTAAGGGACAGGTCTCTCCTGCAGTACTTC. The V and J genes are TRBV7-2 and TRBJ2-7; 8 bases align to TRBD1. Germline V gene data show CDR1 as SGHTA and CDR2 as FQGNSA. V was pared by 2 bases and J by 9 bases, with 9 bases of the junction left unmatched. CDR3 size: 14 residues.

There are a few counts of this clone. J is TRBJ2-5 and V is TRBV6-5, with D perhaps TRBD2 (6 bases). Germline V gene sequence: CDR1 MNHEY, CDR2 SVGAGI. Trimming pared 2 bases from V and 2 bases from J, leaving 12 bases between. This CDR3 comprises 15 residues. The CDR3 here is CASSYGQGLQETQYF. In DNA, the CDR3 is TGTGCCAGCAGTTACGGCCAGGGACTTCAAGAGACCCAGTACTTC.

This clone appeared a few times. J is TRBJ2-7 and V is TRBV7-9; D assignment may be TRBD1 or TRBD2 (5 bases each). Germline V CDR1 and CDR2: SEHNR, FQNEAQ (reference sequence). V lost 5 bases and J lost 2, with 25 bases in between. The CDR3 is made up of 18 amino acids. CDR3 region: CASSTSPPGRGKTYEQYF. CDR3 DNA: TGTGCCAGCAGCACCAGCCCGCCAGGGAGAGGTAAAACCTACGAGCAGTACTTC.

The gene calls are TRBV5-6 and TRBJ2-7, with TRBD1 matching 8 bases. V was pared by 4 bases and J by 5 bases, with 11 bases of the junction left unmatched. Germline CDR1 SGHDT, CDR2 YYEEEE. The CDR3 has 15 amino acids. CDR3 sequence reads: CASSPVSRTGNEQYF. DNA of the CDR3: TGTGCCAGCAGCCCGGTTTCCCGGACAGGGAACGAGCAGTACTTC. The entire variable domain, with the rest obtained from reference TRBV5-6 and TRBJ2-7, is as follows: DAGVTQSPTHLIKTRGQQVTLRCSPKSGHDTVSWYQQALGQGPQFIFQYYEEEERQRGNFPDRFSGHQFPNYSSELNVNALLLGDSALYLCASSPVSRTGNEQYFGPGTRLTVT.

This clone showed up just a few times. V is TRBV5-6 and J is TRBJ1-1, with D possibly being TRBD1 (5 bases). V lost 1 base to trimming and J lost 11 bases, with 12 bases between them. Looked up from germline, CDR1 is SGHDT and CDR2 is YYEEEE. The length of the CDR3 is 12 residues. CDR3 region: CASSLSPGLAFF. The CDR3 bases are TGTGCCAGCAGCTTGTCCCCAGGGTTGGCTTTCTTT.

The chain uses TRBV5-6 and TRBJ1-5; D may be TRBD1 (5 bases). Germline loops: CDR1 SGHDT, CDR2 YYEEEE. This CDR3 has 16 residues. The V end was cut by 1 base, the J end by 7 bases, with 18 bases between. The CDR3 bases are TGTGCCAGCAGCTTGAAGTGGAGGGGCGACTCCCAGCCCCAGCATTTT. It translates to CASSLKWRGDSQPQHF.

In this sample, this clone turned up once. This chain joins TRBV29-1 and TRBJ1-2; D is undetermined. The CDR3 is 11 residues long. From germline, CDR1 is SQVTM and CDR2 ANQGSEA. The V end lost 3 bases, the J end lost 2 bases, and 4 bases lay between the germline ends. The CDR3, as DNA: TGCAGCGTTGACCTGAACTATGGCTACACCTTC. It encodes CSVDLNYGYTF.

CDR3 region: CASSVITGANVLTF. The CDR3, as DNA: TGTGCCAGCAGCGTAATTACTGGGGCCAACGTCCTGACTTTC. The genes are TRBV13 and TRBJ2-6; D is uncertain. Germline CDR1 and CDR2: PRHDT and FYEKMQ (reference sequence). The CDR3 runs to 14 residues. The V end lost 5 bases, the J end lost 2 bases, and 7 bases lay between the germline ends. Variable domain in full (rest from reference TRBV13 and TRBJ2-6): AAGVIQSPRHLIKEKRETATLKCYPIPRHDTVYWYQQGPGQDPQFLISFYEKMQSDKGSIPDRFSAQQFSDYHSELNMSSLELGDSALYFCASSVITGANVLTFGAGSRLTVL.

This clone was found a few times. The J gene is TRBJ1-4, the V gene TRBV6-1; the D gene is possibly TRBD1 (5 bases). CDR1 and CDR2 (germline): MNHNS, SASEGT. V lost 9 bases, J lost 4 bases, and 15 bases lay in between. The CDR3 extends over 14 amino acids. CDR3 DNA: TGTGCCAGGGGGCAATTGGGGAATAATGAAAAACTGTTTTTT. Translation: CARGQLGNNEKLFF.

The chain is built from TRBV30 and TRBJ2-5; 13 bases match TRBD2. Germline CDR1 GTSNPN, CDR2 SVGIG (reference sequence). The CDR3 spans 16 residues. V gave up 0 bases and J gave up 5 bases; unmatched junction bases: 6. The CDR3 sequence is CAWSVGLAGAGETQYF. The CDR3 bases are TGTGCCTGGAGTGTAGGACTAGCGGGGGCGGGCGAGACCCAGTACTTC.

The chain has TRBV29-1 and TRBJ2-1, with a weak D call TRBD2 (7 bases). The CDR3 spans 14 residues. In germline, CDR1 is SQVTM, CDR2 ANQGSEA. V lost 7 bases, J lost 0 bases, and 13 bases lay in between. The CDR3 protein is CSARGGDSYNEQFF. In nucleotides, the CDR3 is TGCAGCGCTAGGGGGGGCGACTCCTACAATGAGCAGTTCTTC.

The rearrangement uses TRBV7-2 and TRBJ2-1; 7 bases align to TRBD2. Germline values: CDR1 SGHTA, CDR2 FQGNSA. CDR3 length: 15 amino acids. V was clipped by 5 bases and J by 4 bases; unmatched bases: 8. The CDR3 loop is CASSTVRGVYNEQFF. CDR3 bases: TGTGCCAGCAGCACCGTCCGGGGGGTATACAATGAGCAGTTCTTC.

The J gene is TRBJ2-3, the V gene TRBV7-2; possibly TRBD1 for D (5 bases). CDR1 and CDR2 (germline): SGHTA, FQGNSA. Trimming left V 1 base short and J 7 bases short, with 15 bases between. The CDR3 totals 15 residues. Here the CDR3 DNA reads TGTGCCAGCAGCTTAGGGACATGGGGCTCCAATACGCAGTATTTT. Its protein is CASSLGTWGSNTQYF.

This chain connects TRBV4-3 to TRBJ1-2; D uncertain. The germline V gene has CDR1 LGHNA and CDR2 YSLEER. The CDR3 loop spans 12 amino acids. Trimming removed 0 bases at V and 8 bases at J, with 7 bases between. In DNA, the CDR3 is TGCGCCAGCAGCCAAGATGGTGGAGGCTACACCTTC. It is translated as CASSQDGGGYTF.

This clone appeared a few times. The chain employs TRBV11-3 and TRBJ2-3; 8 nucleotides line up with TRBD2. Trimming at V came to 5 bases and at J to 0 bases, leaving 7 bases not matched to a gene. CDR1 SGHNT and CDR2 YENEEA come from the germline V gene. CDR3 size: 16 residues. The CDR3: CASSPLIAGSTDTQYF. CDR3 bases: TGTGCCAGCAGCCCTCTGATAGCGGGGAGCACAGATACGCAGTATTTT.